Listed here are 18 T cell receptor beta chains from one sample, sequenced in a study of blood T cell repertoires in COVID-19. The method was immunoSEQ multiplex PCR; TCRdb's version includes in-frame clones alone and lacks a portion of them. The sample yields roughly 250,000 clones, about 80% seen once. Sequencing was performed on peripheral blood. These receptors originate from an older person with COVID-19, enrolled during active disease.

The chain carries TRBV5-5 and TRBJ2-5, with 8 bases that match TRBD1. J gave up 7 bases and V 0 bases, and 14 bases lay outside the gene matches. CDR1 SGHKS and CDR2 YYEKEE come from the germline V gene (reference sequence). This CDR3 is built from 17 residues. The CDR3, as DNA: TGTGCCAGCAGCTTGGCTGGCGGACAGGGAGGCGAGAGGACCCAGTACTTC. It is translated as CASSLAGGQGGERTQYF.

The genes are TRBV30 and TRBJ1-1; D is perhaps TRBD1 (6 bases). Germline V gives CDR1 GTSNPN, CDR2 SVGIG (reference sequence). Trimming stripped 5 bases from V and 1 base from J, with 17 bases between. CDR3 length: 15 amino acids. The CDR3 loop reads CAWDLGGQRNTEAFF. Here the CDR3 DNA reads TGTGCCTGGGATTTAGGTGGACAGAGGAACACTGAAGCTTTCTTT.

Concerning this clone: One end of the junction varies from germline; a read error may be responsible. J is TRBJ1-1 and V is TRBV7-9; 8 nucleotides align to TRBD1. Looked up from germline, CDR1 is SEHNR and CDR2 is FQNEAQ (reference sequence). The CDR3 is made up of 14 amino acids. CDR3 residues: CASSLGQGNTEALF. The DNA for the CDR3 is TGTGCCAGCAGCTTAGGACAGGGGAACACTGAAGCTCTCTTT.

CDR3 nucleotide sequence: TGTGCCACCGGGGCCAGGGGATACGAGCAGTACTTC. Residues: CATGARGYEQYF. This chain joins TRBV27 and TRBJ2-7; possibly TRBD1 for D (6 bases). V gave up 10 bases and J gave up 4 bases, with 14 bases separating them. CDR3 size: 12 residues. Germline V gene sequence: CDR1 MNHEY, CDR2 SMNVEV (reference sequence).

The rearrangement joins TRBV5-4 to TRBJ1-2; 7 bases match TRBD1. CDR3 length equals 12 residues. Germline CDR1 and CDR2: SGHNT and YYREEE (reference sequence). Unmatched junction bases numbered 1, after V lost 5 bases and J lost 3 bases. CDR3 nucleotides: TGTGCCAGCAGGGGGACAGACTATGGCTACACCTTC. Amino acid sequence: CASRGTDYGYTF.

This chain connects TRBV30 to TRBJ1-4; weak D call: TRBD1 (6 bases). Germline-derived CDR1 and CDR2 are GTSNPN and SVGIG (reference sequence). Deletions cut 4 bases from V and 1 base from J, with 16 bases between. The length of the CDR3 is 16 residues. CDR3 sequence reads: CAWNPKGRGTNEKLFF. Written as DNA, the CDR3 is TGTGCCTGGAACCCAAAGGGCAGGGGAACTAATGAAAAACTGTTTTTT.

Details on this clone: The sample has other DNA sequences that encode this CDR3 too. The rearrangement uses TRBV5-6 and TRBJ2-2; TRBD1 aligns across 10 bases. The J segment lost 6 bases and the V segment lost 1 base, leaving 3 bases of the junction unmatched. Germline-derived CDR1 and CDR2 are SGHDT and YYEEEE. The CDR3 sequence is 15 residues long. CDR3 residues: CASSLQGQGAGELFF. CDR3 nucleotide sequence: TGTGCCAGCAGCTTGCAAGGACAGGGGGCCGGGGAGCTGTTTTTT.

Notes on this clone: The germline gene is not matched at one end of the junction; a read error may be the cause. The chain couples TRBV19 to TRBJ1-5; 9 nucleotides align to TRBD1. The CDR3 runs to 11 residues. The germline V gene has CDR1 LNHDA and CDR2 SQIVND (reference sequence). CDR3 residues: CASSTGGVGHF. The CDR3 nucleotides are TGTGCCAGCAGTACAGGGGGCGTCGGGCATTTT.

CDR3 loop: CASRGGNTEAFF. The CDR3 bases are TGCGCCAGCAGGGGGGGGAACACTGAAGCTTTCTTT. This chain connects TRBV5-1 to TRBJ1-1, with D possibly being TRBD1 (5 bases). This CDR3 is 12 amino acids long. CDR1 and CDR2 (germline): SGHRS, YFSETQ. V lost 5 bases to trimming and J lost 1 base, with 6 bases between them.

The chain couples TRBV4-3 to TRBJ1-4; D remains unclear. The germline V and J ends were trimmed by 8 bases and 0 bases, with 13 bases remaining between them. The length of the CDR3 is 15 residues. The germline gives CDR1 LGHNA, CDR2 YSLEER. The CDR3 is CASAPQTATNEKLFF. DNA of the CDR3: TGCGCCAGCGCCCCTCAAACTGCAACTAATGAAAAACTGTTTTTT.

The rearrangement uses TRBV19 and TRBJ2-3; TRBD1 agrees at 8 bases. From germline, CDR1 is LNHDA and CDR2 SQIVND (reference sequence). The CDR3 consists of 17 residues. J gave up 3 bases and V 5 bases, and 13 bases lay outside the gene matches. CDR3 region: CASSPEGTGMGTDTQYF. DNA for the CDR3: TGTGCCAGTAGTCCAGAGGGGACAGGCATGGGGACAGATACGCAGTATTTT.

J is TRBJ2-5 and V is TRBV7-9, with TRBD1 matching over 7 bases. Germline values: CDR1 SEHNR, CDR2 FQNEAQ (reference sequence). Trimming removed 5 bases from V and 2 bases from J; junction bases left unmatched: 17. This CDR3 region has 18 residues. CDR3 sequence: CASSRWPPGTAIQETQYF. The CDR3, as DNA: TGTGCCAGCAGCCGCTGGCCCCCCGGGACAGCTATACAAGAGACCCAGTACTTC.

V and J are TRBV5-5 and TRBJ1-6; a weak D match, TRBD1 (5 bases). The CDR3 is 16 amino acids. Germline V gene data show CDR1 as SGHKS and CDR2 as YYEKEE (reference sequence). V was trimmed by 3 bases and J by 0 bases, leaving 10 bases between them. In DNA, the CDR3 is TGTGCCAGCAGCTGGGGGAGGAGCTCCTATAATTCACCCCTCCACTTT. This sequence encodes CASSWGRSSYNSPLHF.

This chain joins TRBV6-6 and TRBJ2-5; TRBD2 matches at 7 bases. Germline loops: CDR1 MNHNY, CDR2 SVGAGI (reference sequence). The CDR3 extends over 12 amino acids. The trim removed 8 bases at V and 5 bases at J, leaving 5 bases unmatched. This CDR3 reads CASGRAGETQYF. The CDR3 nucleotides read TGTGCCAGCGGGAGGGCCGGGGAGACCCAGTACTTC.

The chain recombines TRBV19 with TRBJ1-1, with 8 bases aligning to TRBD1. Trimming at V came to 7 bases and at J to 9 bases, leaving 7 bases not matched to a gene. Per germline, CDR1 LNHDA and CDR2 SQIVND (reference sequence). The CDR3 extends over 12 amino acids. The CDR3 here is CASKGSRGQAFF. In DNA form, the CDR3 reads TGTGCCAGTAAGGGCTCCAGGGGGCAAGCTTTCTTT.

The genes are TRBV3-1 (or the pseudogene TRBV3-2) and TRBJ1-2; D ambiguous. CDR1 and CDR2 from the germline V gene are LGHDT and YNNKEL (reference sequence). CDR3 length equals 16 residues. V lost 4 bases and J 0 bases, leaving 15 bases between the germline ends. The CDR3 region is CASSPRGARTNYGYTF. The CDR3 DNA sequence: TGTGCCAGCAGCCCCCGGGGTGCCCGCACTAACTATGGCTACACCTTC.

V gene TRBV28 combines with J gene TRBJ1-2; D perhaps matches TRBD1 (5 bases). Looked up from germline, CDR1 is MDHEN and CDR2 is SYDVKM. The ends were cut back, 7 bases at V and 8 bases at J, with 14 bases in the middle. The CDR3 contains 12 residues. The CDR3 protein is CASNRGPEGYTF. The DNA for the CDR3 is TGTGCCAGCAATAGGGGCCCGGAGGGCTACACCTTC.

The chain combines TRBV6-2 or TRBV6-3 with TRBJ1-3; TRBD1 might be the D (5 bases). The germline V gene has CDR1 MNHEY and CDR2 SVGEGT. Trimming took off 6 bases at V and 3 bases at J, with 18 bases between the two ends. The CDR3 contains 16 residues. CDR3 amino acids: CASSRFQGIGGNTIYF. In nucleotides, the CDR3 is TGTGCCAGCAGCCGTTTCCAGGGTATTGGTGGAAACACCATATATTTT.